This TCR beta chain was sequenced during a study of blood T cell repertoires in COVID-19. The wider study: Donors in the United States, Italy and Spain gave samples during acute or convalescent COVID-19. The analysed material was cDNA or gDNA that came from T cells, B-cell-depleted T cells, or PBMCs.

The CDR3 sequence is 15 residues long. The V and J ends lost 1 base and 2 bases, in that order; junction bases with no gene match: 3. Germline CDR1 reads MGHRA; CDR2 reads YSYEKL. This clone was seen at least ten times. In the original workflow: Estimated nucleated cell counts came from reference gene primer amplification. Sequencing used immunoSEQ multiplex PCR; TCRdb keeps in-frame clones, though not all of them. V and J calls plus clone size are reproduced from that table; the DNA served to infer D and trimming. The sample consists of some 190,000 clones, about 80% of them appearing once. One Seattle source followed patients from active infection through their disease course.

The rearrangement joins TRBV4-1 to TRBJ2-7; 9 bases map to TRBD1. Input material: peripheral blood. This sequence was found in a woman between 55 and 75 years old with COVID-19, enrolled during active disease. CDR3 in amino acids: CASSQGQGGTYEQYF. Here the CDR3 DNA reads TGCGCCAGCAGCCAAGGACAGGGGGGTACCTACGAGCAGTACTTC.